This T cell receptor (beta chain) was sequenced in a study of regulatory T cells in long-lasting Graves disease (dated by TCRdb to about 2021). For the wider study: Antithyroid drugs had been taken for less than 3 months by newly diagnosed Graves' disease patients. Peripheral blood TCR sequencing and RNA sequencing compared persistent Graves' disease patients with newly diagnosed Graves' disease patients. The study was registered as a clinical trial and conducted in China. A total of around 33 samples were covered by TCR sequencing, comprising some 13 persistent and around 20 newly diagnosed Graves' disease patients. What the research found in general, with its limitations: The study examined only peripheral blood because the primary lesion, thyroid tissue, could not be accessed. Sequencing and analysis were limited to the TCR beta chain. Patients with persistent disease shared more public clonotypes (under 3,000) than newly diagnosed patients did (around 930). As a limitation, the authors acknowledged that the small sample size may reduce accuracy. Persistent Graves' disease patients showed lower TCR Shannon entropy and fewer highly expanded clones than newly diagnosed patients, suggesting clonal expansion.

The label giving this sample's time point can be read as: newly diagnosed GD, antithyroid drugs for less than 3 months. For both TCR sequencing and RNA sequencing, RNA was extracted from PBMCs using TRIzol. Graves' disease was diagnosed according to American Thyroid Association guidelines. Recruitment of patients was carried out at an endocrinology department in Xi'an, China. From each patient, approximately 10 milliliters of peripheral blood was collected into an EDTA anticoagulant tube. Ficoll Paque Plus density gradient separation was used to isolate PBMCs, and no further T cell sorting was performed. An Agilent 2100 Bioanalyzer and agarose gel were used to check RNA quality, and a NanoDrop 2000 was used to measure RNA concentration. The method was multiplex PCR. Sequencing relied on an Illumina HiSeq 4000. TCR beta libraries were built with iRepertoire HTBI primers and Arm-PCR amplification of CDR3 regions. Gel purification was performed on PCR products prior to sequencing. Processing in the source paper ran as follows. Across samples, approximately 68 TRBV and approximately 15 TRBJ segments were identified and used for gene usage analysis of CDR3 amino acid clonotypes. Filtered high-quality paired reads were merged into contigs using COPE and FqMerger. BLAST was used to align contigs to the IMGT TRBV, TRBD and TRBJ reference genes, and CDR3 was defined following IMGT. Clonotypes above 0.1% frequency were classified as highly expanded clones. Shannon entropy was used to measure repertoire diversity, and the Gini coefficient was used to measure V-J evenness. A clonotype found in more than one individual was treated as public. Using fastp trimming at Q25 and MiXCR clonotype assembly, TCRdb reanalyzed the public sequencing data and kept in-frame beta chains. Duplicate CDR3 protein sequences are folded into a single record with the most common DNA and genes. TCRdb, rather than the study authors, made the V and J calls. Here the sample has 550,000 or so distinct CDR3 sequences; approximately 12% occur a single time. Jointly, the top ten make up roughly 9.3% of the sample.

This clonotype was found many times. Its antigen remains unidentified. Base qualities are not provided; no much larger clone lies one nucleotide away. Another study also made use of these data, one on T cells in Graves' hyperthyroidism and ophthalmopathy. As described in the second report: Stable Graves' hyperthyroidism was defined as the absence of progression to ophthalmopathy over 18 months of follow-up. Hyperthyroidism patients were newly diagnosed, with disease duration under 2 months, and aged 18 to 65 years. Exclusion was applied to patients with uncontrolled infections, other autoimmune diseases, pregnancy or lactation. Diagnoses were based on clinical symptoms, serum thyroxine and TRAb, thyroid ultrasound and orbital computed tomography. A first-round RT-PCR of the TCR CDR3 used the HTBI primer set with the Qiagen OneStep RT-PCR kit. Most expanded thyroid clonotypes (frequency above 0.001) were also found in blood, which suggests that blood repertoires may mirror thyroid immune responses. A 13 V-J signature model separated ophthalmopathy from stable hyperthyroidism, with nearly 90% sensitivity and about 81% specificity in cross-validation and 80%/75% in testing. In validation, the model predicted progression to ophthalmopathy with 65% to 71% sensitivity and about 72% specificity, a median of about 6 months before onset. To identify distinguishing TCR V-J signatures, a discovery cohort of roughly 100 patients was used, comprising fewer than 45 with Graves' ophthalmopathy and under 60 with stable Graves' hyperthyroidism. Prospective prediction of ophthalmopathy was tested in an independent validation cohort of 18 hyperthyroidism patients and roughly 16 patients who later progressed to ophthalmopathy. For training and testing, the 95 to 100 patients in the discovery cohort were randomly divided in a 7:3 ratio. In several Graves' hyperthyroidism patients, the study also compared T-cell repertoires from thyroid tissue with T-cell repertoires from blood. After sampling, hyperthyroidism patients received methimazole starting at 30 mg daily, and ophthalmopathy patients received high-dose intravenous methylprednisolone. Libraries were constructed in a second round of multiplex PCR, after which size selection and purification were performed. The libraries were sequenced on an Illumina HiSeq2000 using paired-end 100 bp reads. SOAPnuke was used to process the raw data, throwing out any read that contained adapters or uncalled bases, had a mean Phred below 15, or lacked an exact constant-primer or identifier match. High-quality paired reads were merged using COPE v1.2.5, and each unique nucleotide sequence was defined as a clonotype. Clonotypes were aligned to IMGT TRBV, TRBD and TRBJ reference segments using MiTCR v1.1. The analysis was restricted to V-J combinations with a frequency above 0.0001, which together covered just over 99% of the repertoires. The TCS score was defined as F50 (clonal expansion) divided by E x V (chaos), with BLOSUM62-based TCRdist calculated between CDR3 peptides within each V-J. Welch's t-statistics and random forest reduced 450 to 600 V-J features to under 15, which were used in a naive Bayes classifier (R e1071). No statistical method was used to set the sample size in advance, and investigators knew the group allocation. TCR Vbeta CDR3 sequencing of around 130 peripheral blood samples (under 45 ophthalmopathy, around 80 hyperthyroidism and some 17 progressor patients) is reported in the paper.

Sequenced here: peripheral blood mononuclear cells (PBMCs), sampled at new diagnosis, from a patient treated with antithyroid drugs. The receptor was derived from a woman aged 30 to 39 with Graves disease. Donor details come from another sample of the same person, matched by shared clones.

The CDR3 protein sequence reads: CASSLFEGLRITEAFF. The sequenced DNA: TGTGCCAGCAGTTTATTCGAGGGCCTCCGGATCACTGAAGCTTTCTTT. The V gene is TRBV28 and the J gene is TRBJ1-1; the D gene remains uncertain. CDR3 length: 16 amino acids, cysteine to phenylalanine. Of the read, only the CDR3 DNA is kept; its 48 bases are in frame from base 1. V is pared back by 1 base and J by 4 bases, with 16 bases lying between the germline termini. Reading the germline V gene gives CDR1 MDHEN and CDR2 SYDVKM.